These T cell receptor beta chains were read from a single sample in a study of CD8+ T cells in alopecia areata. Using immunoSEQ multiplex PCR, the repertoire was profiled, and TCRdb retains in-frame clones only, with some absent. The data contain 95,000 to 120,000 clones, 56% of them seen just once; the ten biggest clones take up about 3.3%. This specimen was CD4+ T cells sorted from blood, taken at week 24, from a patient treated with tofacitinib. The receptors derive from a human donor with alopecia areata. The CDR3 runs from the conserved cysteine through the conserved F or W. D genes are given only for firm matches. Clone size is not always given. Where it is, it says once, few, many or a class for expanded clones.

>TRBJ1-1|TRBV29-1|TRBD1|.
CSAGQGVNTEAFF
TGCAGCGCTGGACAGGGAGTGAACACTGAAGCTTTCTTT
>TRBJ2-5|TRBV6-6|.|.
CASTFAGEETQYF
TGTGCCAGCACCTTCGCCGGGGAAGAGACCCAGTACTTC
>TRBJ1-2|TRBV7-8|.|.
CASSFERVGYTF
TGTGCCAGCAGCTTTGAACGGGTTGGCTACACCTTC
>TRBJ2-7|TRBV29-1|.|few
CSGVKTGPSYEQYF
TGCAGCGGGGTCAAGACAGGACCCTCCTACGAGCAGTACTTC
>TRBJ2-7|TRBV18|.|.
CASSPPRGRGAYEQYF
TGTGCCAGCTCGCCCCCTCGAGGACGGGGAGCCTACGAGCAGTACTTC
>TRBJ1-4|TRBV29-1|.|once
CSGVANEKLFF
TGCAGCGGGGTAGCTAATGAAAAACTGTTTTTT
>TRBJ1-6|TRBV30|.|.
CASTLQGPSPLHF
TGTGCCTCAACGCTGCAGGGGCCCTCACCCCTCCACTTT
>TRBJ2-5|TRBV11-1|.|.
CASSLAGVETQYF
TGTGCCAGCAGCTTGGCGGGCGTGGAGACCCAGTACTTC
>TRBJ2-4|TRBV15|TRBD2|few
CATSRVGSSGGIQYF
TGTGCCACCAGCAGAGTGGGATCTAGCGGGGGTATTCAGTACTTC
>TRBJ2-3|TRBV2|.|few
CASRDWGDTLDTQYF
TGTGCCAGCAGAGATTGGGGTGATACCCTGGATACGCAGTATTTT
>TRBJ2-1|TRBV9|.|few
CASSVAVGTYEQFF
TGTGCCAGCAGCGTAGCGGTAGGGACTTATGAGCAGTTCTTC
>TRBJ2-6|TRBV2|.|.
CASSDRFIHSGANVLTF
TGTGCCAGCAGTGACCGCTTCATCCACTCTGGGGCCAACGTCCTGACTTTC
>TRBJ1-1|TRBV5-1|.|.
CASSFGGMNTEAFF
TGCGCCAGCAGCTTCGGGGGAATGAACACTGAAGCTTTCTTT
>TRBJ2-2|TRBV5-5|.|.
CASSLGMHTGELFF
TGTGCCAGCAGCTTGGGGATGCACACCGGGGAGCTGTTTTTT
>TRBJ1-1|TRBV5-6|TRBD1|.
CASSLMDRANTEAFF
TGTGCCAGCAGCTTGATGGACAGGGCGAACACTGAAGCTTTCTTT
>TRBJ2-6|TRBV7-9|.|.
CASSRSSGANVLTF
TGTGCCAGCAGCCGTAGCTCTGGGGCCAACGTCCTGACTTTC
>TRBJ1-5|TRBV4-2|.|.
CASSQAAGYSNQPQHF
TGTGCCAGCAGCCAAGCGGCGGGCTATAGCAATCAGCCCCAGCATTTT
>TRBJ1-6|TRBV5-8|TRBD1|few
CASSRGQGYSPLHF
TGTGCCAGCAGCAGAGGACAGGGGTATTCACCCCTCCACTTT
>TRBJ1-2|TRBV29-1|.|.
CSAGAPRAGYTF
TGCAGCGCCGGAGCCCCCAGGGCTGGCTACACCTTC
>TRBJ2-4|TRBV29-1|.|.
CSVLDKGRNIQYF
TGCAGCGTACTGGACAAGGGAAGAAACATTCAGTACTTC
>TRBJ2-1|TRBV7-2|TRBD2|.
CASSAERGHPFF
TGTGCCAGCAGCGCGGAGCGGGGCCATCCGTTCTTC
>TRBJ1-5|TRBV18|.|.
CASSPGPLIAGSNQPQHF
TGTGCCAGCTCACCGGGGCCACTTATTGCAGGGAGCAATCAGCCCCAGCATTTT
>TRBJ1-1|TRBV29-1|.|.
CSVSTILNGAFF
TGCAGCGTTTCCACTATACTTAATGGAGCTTTCTTT
>TRBJ1-5|TRBV18|TRBD1|.
CASSPRPTGADNQPQHF
TGTGCCAGCTCACCACGGCCCACAGGGGCCGACAATCAGCCCCAGCATTTT
>TRBJ2-1|TRBV6-5|.|few
CASSYGPPWGQFF
TGTGCCAGCAGTTACGGCCCACCCTGGGGGCAGTTCTTC
>TRBJ2-5|TRBV6-1|.|few
CASSPEFAETQYF
TGTGCCAGCAGTCCCGAGTTTGCCGAGACCCAGTACTTC
>TRBJ2-1|TRBV5-4|TRBD2|.
CASSLTSGGAHEQFF
TGTGCCAGCAGCTTAACTAGCGGCGGGGCCCATGAGCAGTTCTTC
>TRBJ1-6|TRBV7-6|.|.
CASSLVNSPLHF
TGTGCCAGCAGCTTAGTTAATTCACCCCTCCACTTT
>TRBJ2-1|TRBV7-2|.|.
CASSFGVRSSNEQFF
TGTGCCAGCAGCTTTGGGGTGCGTTCTTCCAATGAGCAGTTCTTC
>TRBJ1-1|TRBV29-1|TRBD1|few
CSVNSGQGALWTEAFF
TGCAGCGTTAATTCGGGACAGGGGGCCTTATGGACTGAAGCTTTCTTT
>TRBJ1-6|TRBV5-5|.|.
CASRPDSVGNSPLHF
TGTGCCAGCAGACCGGACAGTGTGGGCAATTCACCCCTCCACTTT
>TRBJ1-4|TRBV30|.|.
CAWRVVGAGEKLFF
TGTGCCTGGAGGGTTGTGGGGGCCGGTGAAAAACTGTTTTTT
>TRBJ2-5|TRBV18|.|few
CASSPKSGQETQYF
TGTGCCAGCTCACCAAAAAGCGGACAAGAGACCCAGTACTTC
>TRBJ1-5|TRBV18|.|.
CASSPPGGGSNQPQHF
TGTGCCAGCTCACCGCCCGGGGGGGGCAGCAATCAGCCCCAGCATTTT
>TRBJ1-2|TRBV15|.|.
CATSRGLGGSNYGYTF
TGTGCCACCAGCAGAGGATTAGGGGGATCAAACTATGGCTACACCTTC
>TRBJ1-2|TRBV30|.|few
CACSLGPTGYTF
TGTGCCTGTTCGCTAGGGCCCACGGGCTACACCTTC
>TRBJ2-7|TRBV2|.|few
CASSEGRGPYEQYF
TGTGCCAGCAGTGAAGGCAGGGGCCCCTACGAGCAGTACTTC
>TRBJ2-7|TRBV14|.|.
CASSLSSYEQYF
TGTGCCAGCAGTCTTAGTAGCTACGAGCAGTACTTC
>TRBJ2-1|TRBV5-1|TRBD1|once
CASSAGTGNEQFF
TGCGCCAGCAGCGCCGGGACAGGCAATGAGCAGTTCTTC
>TRBJ2-7|TRBV20-1|.|.
CSTCQRYEQYF
TGCAGTACTTGCCAACGCTACGAGCAGTACTTC